Following are 9 T cell receptor beta chains from one sample sequenced in a study of shared clonotypes between healthy human individuals. It was CD45RO-negative cells, positively selected for CCR7, that made up naive CD8 cells, with terminally differentiated effector memory CD45RA+ cells excluded. Using immunoSEQ multiplex PCR, the repertoire was profiled, and TCRdb retains in-frame clones only, with some absent. This table holds under 700,000 clones, 90% to 95% found once. Sequenced input: naive CD8+ T cells sorted from blood. These receptors all come from a woman in her 30s in good health.

The chain combines TRBV29-1 with TRBJ2-7; 10 bases align to TRBD1. V trimming: 1 base; J trimming: 6 bases; junction bases outside the gene matches: 3. The germline V gene encodes CDR1 SQVTM and CDR2 ANQGSEA. The length of the CDR3 is 13 residues. CDR3 DNA: TGCAGCGTTGAAGGACAGGGGGCGGGCGAGCAGTACTTC. As protein: CSVEGQGAGEQYF.

The J gene is TRBJ2-7, the V gene TRBV5-6; 8 bases align to TRBD2. Germline CDR1 is SGHDT and CDR2 is YYEEEE. V was pared by 0 bases and J by 4 bases, with 6 bases of the junction left unmatched. CDR3 length equals 15 residues. The CDR3 DNA reads TGTGCCAGCAGCTTGGGATCGGGAGGGCGGTACGAGCAGTACTTC. Translated: CASSLGSGGRYEQYF.

The J gene is TRBJ2-7, the V gene TRBV30, with TRBD1 as a possible D gene (6 bases). Trimming took 4 bases from V and 6 from J, leaving 10 bases between them. From germline, CDR1 is GTSNPN and CDR2 SVGIG (reference sequence). The CDR3 extends over 11 amino acids. The CDR3, as DNA: TGTGCCTGGATGAGGGGGACCGAGCAGTACTTC. Protein product: CAWMRGTEQYF.

The chain uses TRBV4-2 and TRBJ2-7, with D unresolved. CDR3 size: 13 residues. Trimming removed 9 bases from V and 4 bases from J, with 16 bases in between. Germline lookup yields CDR1 LGHNA and CDR2 YNFKEQ. The CDR3 DNA reads TGTGCCAGAACATCCTGGGGTCGGTACGAGCAGTACTTC. Amino acid sequence: CARTSWGRYEQYF.

CDR3 sequence (DNA): TGCGCCAGCAGCCAGCGGCGGGATACGCAGTATTTT. It specifies CASSQRRDTQYF. The chain combines TRBV4-1 with TRBJ2-3; D uncertain. The CDR3 length is 12 residues. Between the trimmed V and J ends, which lost 3 bases and 6 bases, there was a span of 7 bases. Germline CDR1 is MGHRA and CDR2 is YSYEKL.

The CDR3 spells CASSYDPEAEQYF. CDR3 nucleotides: TGTGCCAGCAGTTACGACCCCGAGGCAGAGCAGTACTTC. The V and J genes are TRBV6-5 and TRBJ2-7; no definite D call. V shed 2 bases and J shed 7 bases, with 12 bases lying between them. This CDR3 spans 13 amino acids. Germline V gene lookup returns CDR1 MNHEY and CDR2 SVGAGI.

The J gene is TRBJ1-4, the V gene TRBV19; D gene unclear. Between the trimmed V and J ends, which lost 6 bases and 6 bases, there was a span of 8 bases. The germline V gene encodes CDR1 LNHDA and CDR2 SQIVND (reference sequence). This CDR3 spans 12 amino acids. The CDR3 here is CASSRPYEKLFF. The CDR3 region has the DNA TGTGCCAGTAGCCGGCCGTATGAAAAACTGTTTTTT. The full variable domain, in which reference TRBV19 and TRBJ1-4 provide the parts outside the CDR3, is DGGITQSPKYLFRKEGQNVTLSCEQNLNHDAMYWYRQDPGQGLRLIYYSQIVNDFQKGDIAEGYSVSREKKESFPLTVTSAQKNPTAFYLCASSRPYEKLFFGSGTQLSVL.

The chain joins TRBV28 to TRBJ2-5, with D possibly TRBD1 on 6 matching bases. The germline gives CDR1 MDHEN, CDR2 SYDVKM. Trimming took 3 bases from V and 0 from J, leaving 14 bases between them. This CDR3 is 16 amino acids long. The CDR3 spells CASSFLTRGDQETQYF. For the CDR3, the DNA is TGTGCCAGCAGTTTTCTCACCAGGGGTGACCAAGAGACCCAGTACTTC.

The chain is built from TRBV27 and TRBJ2-7, with 9 bases fitting TRBD2. Germline V gene sequence: CDR1 MNHEY, CDR2 SMNVEV (reference sequence). V trimming: 0 bases; J trimming: 1 base; junction bases outside the gene matches: 4. This CDR3 region has 16 residues. The DNA for the CDR3 is TGTGCCAGCAGTTTATCGTCTGCGGGAGGGTCCTACGAGCAGTACTTC. Translating it yields CASSLSSAGGSYEQYF.